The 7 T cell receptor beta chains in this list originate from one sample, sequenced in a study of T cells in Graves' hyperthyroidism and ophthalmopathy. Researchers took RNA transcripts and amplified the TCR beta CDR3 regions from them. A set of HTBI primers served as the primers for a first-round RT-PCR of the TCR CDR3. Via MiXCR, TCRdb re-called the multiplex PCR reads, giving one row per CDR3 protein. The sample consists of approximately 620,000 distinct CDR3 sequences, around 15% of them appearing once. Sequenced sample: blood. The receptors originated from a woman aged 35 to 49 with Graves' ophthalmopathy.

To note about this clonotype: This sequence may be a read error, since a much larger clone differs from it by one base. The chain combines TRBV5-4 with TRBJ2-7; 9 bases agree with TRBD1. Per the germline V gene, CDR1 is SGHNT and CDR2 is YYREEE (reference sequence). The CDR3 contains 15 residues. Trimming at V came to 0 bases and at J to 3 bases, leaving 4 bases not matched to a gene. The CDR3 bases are TGTGCCAGCAGCTTGGGCAGGGGACAGGGCTACGAGCAGTACTTC. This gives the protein CASSLGRGQGYEQYF.

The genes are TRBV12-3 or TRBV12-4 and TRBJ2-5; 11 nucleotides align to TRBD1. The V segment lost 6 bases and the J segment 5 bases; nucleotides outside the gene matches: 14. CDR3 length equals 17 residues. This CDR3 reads CASSPGRTGGIRETQYF. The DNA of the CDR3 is TGTGCCAGCAGCCCGGGGCGGACAGGGGGCATACGGGAGACCCAGTACTTC.

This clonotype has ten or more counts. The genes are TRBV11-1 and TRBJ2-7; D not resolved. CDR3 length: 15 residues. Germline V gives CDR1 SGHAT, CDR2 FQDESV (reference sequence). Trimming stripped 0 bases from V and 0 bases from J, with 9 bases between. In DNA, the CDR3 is TGTGCCAGCAGCTTAGCCCGGGTGAGCTCCTACGAGCAGTACTTC. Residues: CASSLARVSSYEQYF. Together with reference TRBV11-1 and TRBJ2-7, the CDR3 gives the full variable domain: EAEVAQSPRYKITEKSQAVAFWCDPISGHATLYWYRQILGQGPELLVQFQDESVVDDSQLPKDRFSAERLKGVDSTLKIQPAELGDSAMYLCASSLARVSSYEQYFGPGTRLTVT.

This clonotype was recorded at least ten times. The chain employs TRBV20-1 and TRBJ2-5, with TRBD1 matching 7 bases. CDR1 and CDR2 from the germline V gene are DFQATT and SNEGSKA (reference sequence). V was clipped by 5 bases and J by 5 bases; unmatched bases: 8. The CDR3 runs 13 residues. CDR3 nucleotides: TGCAGTGCTTTCAAGGGGGCTAGGGAGACCCAGTACTTC. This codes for CSAFKGARETQYF.

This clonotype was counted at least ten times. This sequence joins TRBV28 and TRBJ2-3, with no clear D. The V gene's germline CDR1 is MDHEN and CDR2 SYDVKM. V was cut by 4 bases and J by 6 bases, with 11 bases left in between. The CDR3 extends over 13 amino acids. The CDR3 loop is CASSSRVMDTQYF. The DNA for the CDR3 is TGTGCCAGCAGTTCCCGGGTCATGGATACGCAGTATTTT. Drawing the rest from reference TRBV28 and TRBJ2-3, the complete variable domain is DVKVTQSSRYLVKRTGEKVFLECVQDMDHENMFWYRQDPGLGLRLIYFSYDVKMKEKGDIPEGYSVSREKKERFSLILESASTNQTSMYLCASSSRVMDTQYFGPGTRLTVL.

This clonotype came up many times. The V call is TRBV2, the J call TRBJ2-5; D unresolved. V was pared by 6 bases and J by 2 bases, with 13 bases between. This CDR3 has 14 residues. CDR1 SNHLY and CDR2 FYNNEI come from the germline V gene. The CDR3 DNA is TGTGCCAGCAGGGGTAGAGGTCTGCAAGAGACCCAGTACTTC. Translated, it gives CASRGRGLQETQYF.

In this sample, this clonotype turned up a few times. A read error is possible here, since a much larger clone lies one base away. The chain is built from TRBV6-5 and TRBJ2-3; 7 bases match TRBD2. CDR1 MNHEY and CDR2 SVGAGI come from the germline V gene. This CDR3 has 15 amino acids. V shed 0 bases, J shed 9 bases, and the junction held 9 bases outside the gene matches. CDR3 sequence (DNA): TGTGCCAGCAGTTACTCAGGAGTGGGAGGGCACACGCAGTATTTT. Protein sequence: CASSYSGVGGHTQYF.